Below, 3 T cell receptor beta chains from the same sample are listed, as sequenced in a study of blood T cells in healthy people across ages. Alongside a J-beta primer mix, a sample-barcoded 5' primer served in a second PCR lasting roughly 6 to 12 cycles. Each CDR3 protein gets one entry after TCRdb re-called the 5' RACE reads with MiXCR. The sample lists approximately 1,100,000 distinct CDR3 sequences, more than 40% occurring once. Sequenced: blood. The receptors shown here come from a woman aged 60-75 years in good health.

The rearrangement links TRBV30 to TRBJ1-5, with D unclear. CDR1 GTSNPN and CDR2 SVGIG come from the germline V gene (reference sequence). Trimming took 3 bases from V and 15 from J, leaving 9 bases between them. The CDR3 covers 9 residues. The CDR3 bases are TGTGCCTGGAGAGTAGCCCGGCATTTT. Protein product: CAWRVARHF.

The chain recombines TRBV27 with TRBJ2-5, with 7 bases fitting TRBD2. With V trimmed by 3 bases and J by 0 bases, 1 base remained unmatched. The germline V gene encodes CDR1 MNHEY and CDR2 SMNVEV (reference sequence). The CDR3 is 14 amino acids. CDR3 residues: CASSFLADQETQYF. Written as DNA, the CDR3 is TGTGCCAGCAGTTTTCTAGCGGACCAAGAGACCCAGTACTTC.

The chain carries TRBV15 and TRBJ2-1; weak D call: TRBD2 (5 bases). Germline-derived CDR1 and CDR2 are LNHNV and YYDKDF (reference sequence). The CDR3 length is 15 residues. V gave up 2 bases and J gave up 8 bases, with 16 bases separating them. The CDR3 sequence: CATSRSPGVGDEQFF. CDR3 coding DNA: TGTGCCACCAGCAGAAGCCCCGGGGTCGGGGATGAGCAGTTCTTC. The whole variable domain, filled in from reference TRBV15 and TRBJ2-1, reads DAMVIQNPRYQVTQFGKPVTLSCSQTLNHNVMYWYQQKSSQAPKLLFHYYDKDFNNEADTPDNFQSRRPNTSFCFLDIRSPGLGDTAMYLCATSRSPGVGDEQFFGPGTRLTVL.